The 17 T cell receptor beta chains given below trace back to one sample, sequenced in a study of T-cell reconstitution after alpha-beta-depleted transplantation in children. TCRbeta library construction was performed incorporating unique molecular identifiers. TCRdb reprocessed the PCR reads with MiXCR, giving one entry per CDR3 protein. The data show approximately 350,000 distinct CDR3 sequences, around 16% seen once. The input for sequencing was PBMCs, mostly from graft donor cells, taken 360 days after TCRalphabeta/CD19-depleted stem cell transplant. These receptors were taken from a male patient aged 2 to 9 who had a stem cell transplant for acute lymphoblastic leukemia, so the T cells may come from the graft donor.

This chain uses TRBV7-9 with TRBJ2-1; no clear D gene. The CDR3 extends over 11 amino acids. CDR1 and CDR2 from the germline V gene are SEHNR and FQNEAQ (reference sequence). The ends were cut back, 5 bases at V and 6 bases at J, with 5 bases in the middle. Written as DNA, the CDR3 is TGTGCCAGCAGCATCTTCAATGAGCAGTTCTTC. The encoded protein is CASSIFNEQFF.

In its sample, this clonotype was seen once. The chain couples TRBV10-3 to TRBJ1-6; D is unresolved. The germline gives CDR1 ENHRY, CDR2 SYGVKD. V was trimmed by 2 bases and J by 2 bases, leaving 10 bases between them. The CDR3 runs to 16 residues. This chain's CDR3 is CAISEMGRPYNSPLHF. The DNA for the CDR3 is TGTGCCATCAGTGAGATGGGGAGGCCCTATAATTCACCCCTCCACTTT.

This clonotype was seen a few times. The DNA for the CDR3 is TGTGCCACCAGCAGAGCTGTGGACAGGGGACTGGAGACCCAGTACTTC. This sequence encodes CATSRAVDRGLETQYF. V and J are TRBV15 and TRBJ2-5, with 9 bases matching TRBD1. Germline CDR1 LNHNV, CDR2 YYDKDF (reference sequence). V shed 1 base and J 5 bases; nucleotides not matched to a gene: 8. This CDR3 has 16 amino acids.

This chain links TRBV10-3 with TRBJ2-7; 7 bases are shared with TRBD2. This CDR3 has 14 amino acids. Germline V gene lookup returns CDR1 ENHRY and CDR2 SYGVKD. Unmatched junction bases numbered 9, after V lost 6 bases and J lost 4 bases. As DNA, the CDR3 is TGTGCCATCAGCATAGCGGGCCCCGGTTACGAGCAGTACTTC. Encoded protein: CAISIAGPGYEQYF.

This clonotype was counted ten times or more. The chain couples TRBV12-3 or TRBV12-4 to TRBJ2-2, with a weak D call TRBD1 (5 bases). The CDR3 consists of 15 residues. V was cut by 3 bases and J by 5 bases, with 13 bases left in between. CDR3 sequence reads: CASSFDSTITGELFF. The CDR3 region has the DNA TGTGCCAGCAGTTTCGACAGCACCATAACCGGGGAGCTGTTTTTT.

The chain links TRBV11-2 to TRBJ2-3; no reliable D call. The V and J ends lost 0 bases and 3 bases respectively, with 10 bases between them. The CDR3 is 15 amino acids. Germline V gene sequence: CDR1 SGHAT, CDR2 FQNNGV. The CDR3 DNA follows: TGTGCCAGCAGCTTAGATGGGCAGAAAACAGATACGCAGTATTTT. Its protein product is CASSLDGQKTDTQYF.

This chain joins TRBV4-2 and TRBJ2-5, with 8 bases matching TRBD2. CDR1 is LGHNA and CDR2 is YNFKEQ in the germline V gene. This CDR3 is 18 amino acids long. Losses at the gene ends were 0 bases for V and 1 base for J; bases not matched to a gene: 10. Written as DNA, the CDR3 is TGTGCCAGCAGCCAAGAGGGTTCCGGGGGGGTAGGCCAAGAGACCCAGTACTTC. Translating it yields CASSQEGSGGVGQETQYF.

The chain combines TRBV5-6 with TRBJ2-5, with 7 bases aligning to TRBD2. V was pared by 1 base and J by 6 bases, with 18 bases of the junction left unmatched. The CDR3 consists of 18 residues. Germline V gene data show CDR1 as SGHDT and CDR2 as YYEEEE. The CDR3 loop is CASSLLVLGASGRKTQYF. CDR3 coding DNA: TGTGCCAGCAGCTTGCTGGTGTTAGGGGCTAGCGGTAGGAAGACCCAGTACTTC.

J is TRBJ2-7 and V is TRBV7-2; TRBD1 matches 8 bases. Germline CDR1 SGHTA, CDR2 FQGNSA. There are 14 residues in the CDR3. V gave up 5 bases and J gave up 6 bases; unmatched junction bases: 9. The CDR3 DNA reads TGTGCCAGCAGCACCTCGACAGGGGTCGGCGAGCAGTACTTC. Its translation: CASSTSTGVGEQYF. The whole variable domain, filled in from reference TRBV7-2 and TRBJ2-7, reads GAGVSQSPSNKVTEKGKDVELRCDPISGHTALYWYRQSLGQGLEFLIYFQGNSAPDKSGLPSDRFSAERTGGSVSTLTIQRTQQEDSAVYLCASSTSTGVGEQYFGPGTRLTVT.

The chain joins TRBV12-3 or TRBV12-4 to TRBJ1-3; D call uncertain. The CDR3 has 15 residues. V lost 5 bases and J 0 bases, leaving 11 bases between the germline ends. The DNA for the CDR3 is TGTGCCAGCAGTCCGAATACAGTCTCTGGAAACACCATATATTTT. Its translation is CASSPNTVSGNTIYF.

The chain couples TRBV12-3 or TRBV12-4 to TRBJ2-1; 7 bases map to TRBD2. The CDR3 is 14 residues long. The junction had 6 bases not matched to a gene; V was cut back by 5 bases and J by 5 bases. The DNA for the CDR3 is TGTGCCAGCAGTCAACTAGCGACAGACAATGAGCAGTTCTTC. It encodes CASSQLATDNEQFF.

This chain joins TRBV6-2 or TRBV6-3 and TRBJ2-1; D gene ambiguous. The CDR3 covers 13 residues. Per germline, CDR1 MNHEY and CDR2 SVGEGT. Trimming removed 6 bases from V and 8 bases from J, with 14 bases in between. DNA of the CDR3: TGTGCCAGCAGCCCTATAGTGGTCCATGAGCAGTTCTTC. This gives the protein CASSPIVVHEQFF.

This clonotype was seen more than once but under ten times. The chain has TRBV27 and TRBJ2-1; 7 bases are shared with TRBD1. The CDR3 totals 15 residues. Germline lookup yields CDR1 MNHEY and CDR2 SMNVEV (reference sequence). With 2 bases clipped from V and 3 bases from J, the junction kept 4 bases outside the gene matches. DNA of the CDR3: TGTGCCAGCAGTTTAACCTGGGACAGCTACAATGAGCAGTTCTTC. Translating gives CASSLTWDSYNEQFF.

This clonotype was found many times. The chain links TRBV7-2 to TRBJ2-3; unclear D gene. The CDR3 runs to 14 residues. The germline gives CDR1 SGHTA, CDR2 FQGNSA. Trimming stripped 3 bases from V and 4 bases from J, with 11 bases between. CDR3 sequence reads: CASSFWKGADTQYF. The CDR3 region has the DNA TGTGCCAGCAGCTTTTGGAAGGGTGCAGATACGCAGTATTTT.

This clonotype was seen at least ten times. The chain links TRBV12-3 or TRBV12-4 to TRBJ2-3; 9 positions agree with TRBD2. The CDR3 contains 17 residues. Losses at the gene ends were 5 bases for V and 0 bases for J; bases not matched to a gene: 9. CDR3 DNA sequence: TGTGCCAGCAGTCCCCCCCTAGCGGGGATTAGCACAGATACGCAGTATTTT. It translates to CASSPPLAGISTDTQYF.

This clonotype was recorded a few times. The chain joins TRBV5-6 to TRBJ2-1; D gene ambiguous. There are 12 residues in the CDR3. CDR1 SGHDT and CDR2 YYEEEE come from the germline V gene. Trimming left V 1 base short and J 7 bases short, with 6 bases between. The DNA of the CDR3 is TGTGCCAGCAGCTTGCAGAGGAATGAGCAGTTCTTC. Encoded protein: CASSLQRNEQFF. The complete variable domain, with remaining parts taken from reference TRBV5-6 and TRBJ2-1, reads DAGVTQSPTHLIKTRGQQVTLRCSPKSGHDTVSWYQQALGQGPQFIFQYYEEEERQRGNFPDRFSGHQFPNYSSELNVNALLLGDSALYLCASSLQRNEQFFGPGTRLTVL.

In its sample, this clonotype was seen a few times. V is TRBV29-1 and J is TRBJ2-4; no reliable D call. The germline V gene encodes CDR1 SQVTM and CDR2 ANQGSEA. This CDR3 has 14 amino acids. Trimming stripped 4 bases from V and 0 bases from J, with 10 bases between. The CDR3 nucleotides are TGCAGCGTTGGGGTTTTGGCAGCCAAAAACATTCAGTACTTC. The encoded protein is CSVGVLAAKNIQYF.